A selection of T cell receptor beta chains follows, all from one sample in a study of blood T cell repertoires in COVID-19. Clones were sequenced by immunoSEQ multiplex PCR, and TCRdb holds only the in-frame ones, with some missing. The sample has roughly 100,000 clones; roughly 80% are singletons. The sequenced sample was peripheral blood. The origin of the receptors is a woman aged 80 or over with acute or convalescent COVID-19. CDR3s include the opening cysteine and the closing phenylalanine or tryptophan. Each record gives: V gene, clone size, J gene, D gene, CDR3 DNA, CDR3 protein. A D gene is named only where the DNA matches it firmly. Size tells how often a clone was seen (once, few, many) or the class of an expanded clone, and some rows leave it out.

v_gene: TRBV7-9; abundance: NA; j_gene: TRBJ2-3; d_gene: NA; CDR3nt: TGTGCCAGCAGCCCCGACAGCCTCGCAGATACGCAGTATTTT; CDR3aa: CASSPDSLADTQYF
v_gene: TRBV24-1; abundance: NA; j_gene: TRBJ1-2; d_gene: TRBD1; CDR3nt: TGTGCCACCAGTGATGGGACAGCGTCTGTCCATGGCTACACCTTC; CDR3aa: CATSDGTASVHGYTF
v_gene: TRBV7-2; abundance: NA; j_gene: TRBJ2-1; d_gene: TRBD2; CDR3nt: TGTGCCAGCAGCTCACGGACTAGCGGGCTCTCCTACAATGAGCAGTTCTTC; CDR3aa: CASSSRTSGLSYNEQFF
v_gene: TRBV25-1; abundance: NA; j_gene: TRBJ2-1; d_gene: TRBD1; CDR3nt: TGTGCCAGCAGTGAATTAGGACAGGGGGGGAATGAGCAGTTCTTC; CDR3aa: CASSELGQGGNEQFF
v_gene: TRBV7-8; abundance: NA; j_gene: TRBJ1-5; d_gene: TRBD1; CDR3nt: TGTGCCAGCAGCCCCCCGATTGGACAGGGGAAAGCTAGGCCCCAGCATTTT; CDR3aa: CASSPPIGQGKARPQHF
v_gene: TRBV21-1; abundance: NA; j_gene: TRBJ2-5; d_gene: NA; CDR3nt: TGTGCCAGCAGCAAAGTAGGTAGCTTTTTAGAGACCCAGTACTTC; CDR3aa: CASSKVGSFLETQYF
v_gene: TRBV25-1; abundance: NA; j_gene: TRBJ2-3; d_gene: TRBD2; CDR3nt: TGTGCCAGCAGTACACTGAGGCGGGAGGACACAGATACGCAGTATTTT; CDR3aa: CASSTLRREDTDTQYF
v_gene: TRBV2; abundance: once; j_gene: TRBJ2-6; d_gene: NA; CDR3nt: TGTGCCAGCAGTGAAGGAAAAACAGGAAGCTCTGGGGCCAACGTCCTGACTTTC; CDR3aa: CASSEGKTGSSGANVLTF
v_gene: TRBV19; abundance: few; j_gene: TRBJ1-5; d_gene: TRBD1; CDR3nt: TGTGCCGCCGGCGGGACAGGGAATCAGCCCCAGCATTTT; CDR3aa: CAAGGTGNQPQHF
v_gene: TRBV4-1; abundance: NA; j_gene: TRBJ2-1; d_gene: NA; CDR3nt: TGCGCCAGCAGCCAAGACCCCGAGGTCGCTTACAATGAGCAGTTCTTC; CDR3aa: CASSQDPEVAYNEQFF
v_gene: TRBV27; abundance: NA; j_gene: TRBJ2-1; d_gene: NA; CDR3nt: TGTGCCAGCAGTCCCGGACTCCGTCTAACTTACAATGAGCAGTTCTTC; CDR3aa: CASSPGLRLTYNEQFF
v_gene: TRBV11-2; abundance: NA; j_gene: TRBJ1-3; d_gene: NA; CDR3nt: TGTGCCAGCAGCTTAGGAGAGGGCAACCTCTCTGGAAACACCATATATTTT; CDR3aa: CASSLGEGNLSGNTIYF
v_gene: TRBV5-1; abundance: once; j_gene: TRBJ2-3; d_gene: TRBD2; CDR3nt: TGCGCCAGCACTTTGGGACTAGCGGGAGTTGATACGCAGTATTTT; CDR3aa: CASTLGLAGVDTQYF
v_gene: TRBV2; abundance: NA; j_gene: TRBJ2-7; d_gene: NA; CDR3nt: TGTGCCAGCAGGGCCGGGACAACTTACTACGAGCAGTACTTC; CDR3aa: CASRAGTTYYEQYF
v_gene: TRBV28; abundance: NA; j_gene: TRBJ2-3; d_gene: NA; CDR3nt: TGTGCCAGCAGCCTCACAGATACGCAGTATTTT; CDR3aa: CASSLTDTQYF
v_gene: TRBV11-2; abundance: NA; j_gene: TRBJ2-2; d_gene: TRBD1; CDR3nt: TGTGCCAGCAGCTCTAGGTCGGGACAGGGGACGTCCGGGGAGCTGTTTTTT; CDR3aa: CASSSRSGQGTSGELFF
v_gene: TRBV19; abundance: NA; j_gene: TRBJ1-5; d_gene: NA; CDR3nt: TGTGCCAGTAGCTCGGACAGCCCAAATCAGCCCCAGCATTTT; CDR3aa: CASSSDSPNQPQHF
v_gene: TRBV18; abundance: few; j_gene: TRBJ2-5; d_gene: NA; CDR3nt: TGTGCCAGCTCACCACCACAGCAAGAGACCCAGTACTTC; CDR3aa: CASSPPQQETQYF
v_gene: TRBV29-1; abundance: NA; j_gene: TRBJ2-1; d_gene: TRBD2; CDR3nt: TGCAGCGTTGTGGGCGGGAGACGGGATGAGCAGTTCTTC; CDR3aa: CSVVGGRRDEQFF
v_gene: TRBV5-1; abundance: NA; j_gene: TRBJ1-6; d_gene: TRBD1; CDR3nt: TGCGCCAGCAGCTGGGGGGACAGGGGCTACAATTCACCCCTCCACTTT; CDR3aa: CASSWGDRGYNSPLHF
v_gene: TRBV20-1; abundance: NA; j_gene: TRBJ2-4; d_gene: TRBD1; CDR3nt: TGCAGTGCTAGTCGGCAGGGGGCAGGAAACATTCAGTACTTC; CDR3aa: CSASRQGAGNIQYF
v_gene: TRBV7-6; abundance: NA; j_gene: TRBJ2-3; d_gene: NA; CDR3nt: TGTGCCAGCAGCTTAATGTATTCAGATACGCAGTATTTT; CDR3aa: CASSLMYSDTQYF
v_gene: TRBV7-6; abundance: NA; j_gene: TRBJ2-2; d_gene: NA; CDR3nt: TGTGCCAGCAGCCCTTGGGCCAACACCGGGGAGCTGTTTTTT; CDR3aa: CASSPWANTGELFF
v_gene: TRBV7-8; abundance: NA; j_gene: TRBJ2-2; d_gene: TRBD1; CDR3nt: TGTGCCAGCCGTGGGGCAGGGGGCGATGCCGGGGAGCTGTTTTTT; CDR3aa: CASRGAGGDAGELFF
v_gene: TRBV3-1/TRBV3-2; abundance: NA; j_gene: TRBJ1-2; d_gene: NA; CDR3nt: TGTGCCAGCAGCCAAGAAGGCAGGGTGAGGGGCTACACCTTC; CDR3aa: CASSQEGRVRGYTF
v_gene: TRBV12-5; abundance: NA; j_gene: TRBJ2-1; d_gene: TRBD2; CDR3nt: TGTGCTAGTGGTTTGCCCCGGGAGGGGGAGCAGTTCTTC; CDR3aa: CASGLPREGEQFF
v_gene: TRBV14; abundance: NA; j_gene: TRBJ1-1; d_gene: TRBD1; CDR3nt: TGTGCCAGCAGCCATGCCGGGACAGGGGCTTCTCATGAAGCTTTCTTT; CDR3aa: CASSHAGTGASHEAFF
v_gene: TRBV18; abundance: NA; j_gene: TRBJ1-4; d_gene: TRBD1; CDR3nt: TGTGCCAGCTCACCAAGACAGGGGGTCAATGAAAAACTGTTTTTT; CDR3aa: CASSPRQGVNEKLFF
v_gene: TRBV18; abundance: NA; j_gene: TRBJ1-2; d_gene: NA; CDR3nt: TGTGCCAGCTCAAACCCGACAGCAATCTATGGCTACACCTTC; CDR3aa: CASSNPTAIYGYTF
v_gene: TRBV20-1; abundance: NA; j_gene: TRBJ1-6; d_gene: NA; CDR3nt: TGCAGTGCTAGTTCGGGGGGAGGGGATTCACCCCTCCACTTT; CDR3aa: CSASSGGGDSPLHF
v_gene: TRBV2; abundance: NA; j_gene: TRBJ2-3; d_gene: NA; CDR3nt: TGTGCCAGCAGTGAACAACAGGCGCCAGATACGCAGTATTTT; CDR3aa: CASSEQQAPDTQYF
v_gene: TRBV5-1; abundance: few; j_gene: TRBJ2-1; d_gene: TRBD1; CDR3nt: TGCGCCAGCAGCTTGCTACGGACAGGTCATAATGAGCAGTTCTTC; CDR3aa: CASSLLRTGHNEQFF
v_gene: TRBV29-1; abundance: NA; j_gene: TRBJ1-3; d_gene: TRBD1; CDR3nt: TGCAGCGCTACGATTAACGGACAGGCTGGAAACACCATATATTTT; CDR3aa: CSATINGQAGNTIYF
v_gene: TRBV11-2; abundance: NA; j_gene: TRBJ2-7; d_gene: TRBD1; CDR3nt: TGTGCCAGCAGCTTAGATTTGCGACAGGGGGCGTCCGAGCAGTACTTC; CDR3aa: CASSLDLRQGASEQYF
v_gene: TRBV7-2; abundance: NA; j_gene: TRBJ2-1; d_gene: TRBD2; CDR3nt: TGTGCCAGCAGCTTAAGGACTAGCGGGTACAATGAGCAGTTCTTC; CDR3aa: CASSLRTSGYNEQFF
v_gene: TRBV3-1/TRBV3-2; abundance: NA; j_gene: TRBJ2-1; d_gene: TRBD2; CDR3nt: TGTGCCAGCAGCCAACTACTAGCGGGAACTTACAATGAGCAGTTCTTC; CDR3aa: CASSQLLAGTYNEQFF
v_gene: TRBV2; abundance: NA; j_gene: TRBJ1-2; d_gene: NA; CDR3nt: TGTGCCAGCAGCCCAGGGAGGCGCGGCTACACCTTC; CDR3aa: CASSPGRRGYTF
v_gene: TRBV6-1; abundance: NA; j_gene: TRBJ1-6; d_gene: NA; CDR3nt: TGTGCCAGCAGTGATTTGAGCTCCTATAATTCACCCCTCCACTTT; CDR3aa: CASSDLSSYNSPLHF
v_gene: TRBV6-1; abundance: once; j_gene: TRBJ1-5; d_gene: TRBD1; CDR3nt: TGTGCCAGCAGTGAGTCCCGGGACAGCGGCAATCAGCCCCAGCATTTT; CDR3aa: CASSESRDSGNQPQHF
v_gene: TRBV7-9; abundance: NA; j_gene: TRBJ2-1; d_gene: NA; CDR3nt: TGTGCCAGCAGCCTGGGACACTATGAGCAGTTCTTC; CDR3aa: CASSLGHYEQFF
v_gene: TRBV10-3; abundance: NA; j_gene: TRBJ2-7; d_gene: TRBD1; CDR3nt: TGTGCCATCAGTGGGGGACAGGGTTCGAGGGAGCAGTACTTC; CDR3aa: CAISGGQGSREQYF
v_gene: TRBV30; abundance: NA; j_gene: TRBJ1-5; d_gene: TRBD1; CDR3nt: TGTGCCTGGAACAGGGGGCTTAATCAGCCCCAGCATTTT; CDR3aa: CAWNRGLNQPQHF
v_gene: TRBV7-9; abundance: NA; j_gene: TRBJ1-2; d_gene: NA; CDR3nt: TGTGCCAGCAGCCCTCACCCATCGATGAGCAACTATGGCTACACCTTC; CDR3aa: CASSPHPSMSNYGYTF